Listed below are T cell receptor beta chains from one sample, sequenced in a study of T cell responses to AZD1222 COVID-19 vaccine. Assay: immunoSEQ multiplex PCR; the TCRdb copy retains only in-frame clones and omits some. The repertoire consists of approximately 70,000 clones, with around four fifths occurring once and the leading ten covering under 6%. This specimen was peripheral blood, taken on day 0 of AZD1222 vaccination. These receptors were obtained from an adult in good health. Both conserved end residues are trimmed from each CDR3.

TRBV7-3,TRBJ1-6,ASSLSGGGSPLH
TRBV5-1,TRBJ1-1,ASSSSGGNTEAF
TRBV5-1,TRBJ2-3,ASSLVLAGGQDTQY
TRBV4-2,TRBJ1-2,ASSQGPWERGYT
TRBV19,TRBJ1-5,ASSKTGSNQPQH
TRBV5-5,TRBJ2-7,ASSLVGVPSYEQY
TRBV3-1/TRBV3-2,TRBJ1-4,ASSKQGAGEKLF
TRBV11-2,TRBJ1-3,ASSLTEVSGNTIY
TRBV10-3,TRBJ2-3,ATLLAGGDTQY
TRBV11-1,TRBJ2-3,ASSYSGLGSDTQY
TRBV6-4,TRBJ1-3,ASIRLPRSTALGNTIY
TRBV27,TRBJ1-6,ASSPGTWNSPLH
TRBV5-1,TRBJ2-7,ASSLGDRSYEQY
TRBV5-1,TRBJ1-1,ASSAEVGATNTEAF
TRBV27,TRBJ1-5,ASSPRAPGLSAAQPQH